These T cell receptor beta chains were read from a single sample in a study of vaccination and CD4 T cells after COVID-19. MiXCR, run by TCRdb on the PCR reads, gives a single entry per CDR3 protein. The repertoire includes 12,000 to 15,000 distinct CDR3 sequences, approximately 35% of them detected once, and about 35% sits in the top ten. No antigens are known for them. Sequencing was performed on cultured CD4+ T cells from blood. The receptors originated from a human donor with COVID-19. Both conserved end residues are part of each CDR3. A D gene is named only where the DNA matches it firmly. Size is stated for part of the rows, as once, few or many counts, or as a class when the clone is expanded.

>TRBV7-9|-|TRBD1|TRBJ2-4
TGTGCCAGCAGCTTAAGTACAGGGGTGAACATTCAGTACTTC
CASSLSTGVNIQYF
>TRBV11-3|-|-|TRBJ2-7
TGTGCCAGCAAGGGACATGGAGACTACGAGCAGTACTTC
CASKGHGDYEQYF
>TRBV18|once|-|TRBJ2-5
TGTGCCAGCTCACCAGACAGGAGATCGGGGGAGACCCAGTACTTC
CASSPDRRSGETQYF
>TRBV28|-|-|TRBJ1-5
TGTGCCAGCAGCTACGGGGGCCGCAATCAGCCCCAGCATTTT
CASSYGGRNQPQHF
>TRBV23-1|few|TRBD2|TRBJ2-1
TGCGCCAGCAGTCAATCGAGAGAGCGGGGGGCCACTCATGAGCAGTTCTTC
CASSQSRERGATHEQFF
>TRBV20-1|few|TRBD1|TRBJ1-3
TGCAGTGCTAACAGGGGGCAAACGGGAAACACCATATATTTT
CSANRGQTGNTIYF
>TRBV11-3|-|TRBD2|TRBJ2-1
TGTGCCAGCAGCTTAGTGGCGGGGGGGCTGGATGAGCAGTTCTTC
CASSLVAGGLDEQFF
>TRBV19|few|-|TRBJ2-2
TGTGCCACCCCCCGCCGAGAGGGGTTGAGCACCGGGGAGCTGTTTTTT
CATPRREGLSTGELFF
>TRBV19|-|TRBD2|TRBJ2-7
TGTGCCAGTAGCGAGGGACTAGCGAGATACGAGCAGTACTTC
CASSEGLARYEQYF
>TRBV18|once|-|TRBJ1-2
TGTGCCAGCTCATCGAACAGGGAAAGCTTCACCTTC
CASSSNRESFTF
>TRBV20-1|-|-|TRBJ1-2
TGCAGTGCTTACCCCGGGACACCTTATGGCTACACCTTC
CSAYPGTPYGYTF
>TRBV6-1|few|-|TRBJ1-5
TGTGCCAGCCGACAGGTCCCATATAGCAATCAGCCCCAGCATTTT
CASRQVPYSNQPQHF
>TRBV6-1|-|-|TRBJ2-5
TGTGCCAGCTATACAGGGCAAGAGACCCAGTACTTC
CASYTGQETQYF
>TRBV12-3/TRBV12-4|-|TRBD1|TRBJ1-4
TGTGCCAGCAGCAGGACAGGCCGGACAGGGGGTTGGACTAATGAAAAACTGTTTTTT
CASSRTGRTGGWTNEKLFF
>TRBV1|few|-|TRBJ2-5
TGCACCAGCAGCCAAGATAGGCCAGAGACCCAGTACTTC
CTSSQDRPETQYF
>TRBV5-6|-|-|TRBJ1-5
TGTGCCAGCAGCTTGGAGGCGGGACGCCGCAATCAGCCCCAGCATTTT
CASSLEAGRRNQPQHF
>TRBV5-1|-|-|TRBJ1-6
TGCGCCAGCAGCTCGGAGGGGGGAGCTCATTCACCCCTCCACTTT
CASSSEGGAHSPLHF
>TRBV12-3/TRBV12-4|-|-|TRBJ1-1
TGTGCCAGCGAGGGAGTTGGAACTGAAGCTTTCTTT
CASEGVGTEAFF
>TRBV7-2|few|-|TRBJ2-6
TGTGCCAGCAGCTTAAGGAGGGCTGGGGCCAACGTCCTGACTTTC
CASSLRRAGANVLTF
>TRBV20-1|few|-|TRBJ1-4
TGCAGTGCTAGAGGACCCAGGGTACATAATGAAAAACTGTTTTTT
CSARGPRVHNEKLFF
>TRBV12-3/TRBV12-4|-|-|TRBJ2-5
TGTGCCAGCAGTTTCGGTTGGGGGCGGGGGGAGACCCAGTACTTC
CASSFGWGRGETQYF
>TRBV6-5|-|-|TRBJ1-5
TGTGCCAGCAGTTACTCGAACAGCGGGAATCAGCCCCAGCATTTT
CASSYSNSGNQPQHF
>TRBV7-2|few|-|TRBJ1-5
TGTGCCAGCAGCTCAGACGGGTTCGTGGCCCAGCATTTT
CASSSDGFVAQHF
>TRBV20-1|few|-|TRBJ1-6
TGCAGTGCTAGAGGACAGGATCTAAGCTATAATTCACCCCTCCACTTT
CSARGQDLSYNSPLHF
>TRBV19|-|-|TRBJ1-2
TGTGCCAGTAATATCGGGGCAGCAACCTATGGCTACACCTTC
CASNIGAATYGYTF
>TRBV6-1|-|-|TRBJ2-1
TGTGCCAGCAGTGAAAGGGGTTCGGGGGATGAGCAGTTCTTC
CASSERGSGDEQFF
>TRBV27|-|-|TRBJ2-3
TGTGCCAGCAGTTTAAAGGGGCCGAGCACAGATACGCGGTATTTT
CASSLKGPSTDTRYF
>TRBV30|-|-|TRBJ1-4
TGTGCCTACCTGGACCGAGCAACTAATGAAAAACTGTTTTTT
CAYLDRATNEKLFF
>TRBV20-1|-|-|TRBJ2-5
TGCAGTGCTTACAGGGATGGGGAGACCCAGTACTTC
CSAYRDGETQYF
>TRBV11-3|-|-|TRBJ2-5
TGTGCCAGCAACTCTGATGGAGCGTCAGAGATCCAGTACTTC
CASNSDGASEIQYF
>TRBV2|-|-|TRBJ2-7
TGTGCCAGCAGTGACTTTACTAGGGCCGAACCGGCGCAGTACTTC
CASSDFTRAEPAQYF
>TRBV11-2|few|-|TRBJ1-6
TGTGCCAGCAGCTTATCGTTCCCAGGGAGCTCCTATAATTCACCCCTCCACTTT
CASSLSFPGSSYNSPLHF
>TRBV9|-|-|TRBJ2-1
TGTGCCAGCGGAAACGTGTTCGGCGAGCAGTTCTTC
CASGNVFGEQFF
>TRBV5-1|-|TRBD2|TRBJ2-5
TGCGCCAGCAGCTTCGCTAGCGGGGGGGTAGAGACCCAGTACTTC
CASSFASGGVETQYF
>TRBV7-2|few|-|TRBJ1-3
TGTGCCAGCAGCCCGAAACCCGGAAACACCATATATTTT
CASSPKPGNTIYF
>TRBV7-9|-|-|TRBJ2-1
TGTGCCAGCAGCTTAGGGGGCCGCACAAATGAGCAGTTCTTC
CASSLGGRTNEQFF
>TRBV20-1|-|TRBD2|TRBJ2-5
TGCAGTGCCAGCCCGAGCGGGGGCCCTACGAAGTACCAAGAGACCCAGTACTTC
CSASPSGGPTKYQETQYF
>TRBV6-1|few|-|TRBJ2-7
TGTGCCGGGAGCCAGGGGGGAACCTACGAGCAGTACTTC
CAGSQGGTYEQYF
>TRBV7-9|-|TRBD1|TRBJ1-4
TGTGCCAGCAGCCCCTCGAAACGACAGGGGAAAGAAAAACTGTTTTTT
CASSPSKRQGKEKLFF
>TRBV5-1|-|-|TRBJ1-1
TGCGCCAGCAGCTTGTTGGGGGGGGACACTGAAGCTTTCTTT
CASSLLGGDTEAFF
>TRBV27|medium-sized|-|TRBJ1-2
TGTGCCAGCAGCCTCCTACCAGACAGAGGCTATGGCTACACCTTC
CASSLLPDRGYGYTF
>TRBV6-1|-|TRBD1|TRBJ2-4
TGTGCCAGCTACGAGGGGGCGAGTGGAAACATTCAGTACTTC
CASYEGASGNIQYF
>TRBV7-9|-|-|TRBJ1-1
TGTGCCAGCAGCCAAGGGGCGGACACTGAAGCTTTCTTT
CASSQGADTEAFF
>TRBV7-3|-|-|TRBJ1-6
TGTGCCAGCAGCTTAATTGGGGGGCAACAAAATTCACCCCTCCACTTT
CASSLIGGQQNSPLHF
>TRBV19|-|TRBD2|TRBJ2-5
TGTGCCAGTTCACTACGGGAGGGCCAAGAGACCCAGTACTTC
CASSLREGQETQYF
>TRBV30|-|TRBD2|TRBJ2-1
TGTGCCTGGAGGGGTGGTAGCGGGGGGGGGAATGAGCAGTTCTTC
CAWRGGSGGGNEQFF
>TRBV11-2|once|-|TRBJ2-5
TGTGCCAGCAGCTCGCAAGAAACAGGGCCCCGGTACTTC
CASSSQETGPRYF
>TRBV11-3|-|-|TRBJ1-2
TGTGCCAGCAGCTTAGGTCCGGATAACTATGGCTACACCTTC
CASSLGPDNYGYTF
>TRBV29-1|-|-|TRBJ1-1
TGCAGCTGTGAAGCGAGGAGGGGCACTGAAGCTTTCTTT
CSCEARRGTEAFF
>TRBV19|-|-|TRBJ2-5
TGTGCCAGTAGTATAGATCTGAGTATTTCTGGCGGAGGAGAGACCCAGTACTTC
CASSIDLSISGGGETQYF